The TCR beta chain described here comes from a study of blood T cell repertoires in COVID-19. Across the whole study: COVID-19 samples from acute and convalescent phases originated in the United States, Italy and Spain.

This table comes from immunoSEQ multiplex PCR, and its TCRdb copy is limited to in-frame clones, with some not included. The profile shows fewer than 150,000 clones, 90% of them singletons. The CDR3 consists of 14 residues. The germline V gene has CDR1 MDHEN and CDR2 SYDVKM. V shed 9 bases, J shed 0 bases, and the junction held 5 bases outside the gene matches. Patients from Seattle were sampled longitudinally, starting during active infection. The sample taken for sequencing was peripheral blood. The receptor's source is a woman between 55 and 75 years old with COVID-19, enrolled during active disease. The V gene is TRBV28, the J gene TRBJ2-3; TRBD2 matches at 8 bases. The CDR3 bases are TGTGCCAGTCGGGGGGGGGTGAGCACAGATACGCAGTATTTT. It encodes CASRGGVSTDTQYF.